This T cell receptor beta chain stems from a study of blood T cells in healthy people across ages (dated by TCRdb to the mid-2010s). At the level of the whole study: In model experiments, template switching captured about one uniquely barcoded TCR beta cDNA molecule for every two T cells. To avoid experimental bias, donors of different ages were distributed randomly across sequencing lanes. Using the same blood draw, the study looked at two additional independent replicas of 1 million unique cDNA reads for two donors, one aged 18 to 29 and the other aged 80 or older. The donors were split into four age groups: young (average around 17 years), middle-aged (39), aged (more than 60) and long-lived (82). Using deep sequencing normalized with unique cDNA molecular identifiers, the study measured how TCR beta repertoire diversity changes with age. Paper-wide results and their limitations: Donor CMV infection status was unknown, potentially confounding age-related changes in expanded clonotypes. The long-lived group showed more naive CD4+ T cells, fewer expanded clones and increased TCR diversity than the aged group, suggesting age selection. Estimates of total diversity from one million sequenced T cells were regarded as lower bounds and underestimates. As age increased, observed TCR beta diversity per million T cells dropped in a roughly linear way, and a significant reduction was already evident by age 40. Bulk unsorted PBMC profiling prevented conclusive comparison of naive and antigen-experienced compartments. A strong correlation was found between observed TCR beta diversity and the percentage of naive T cells measured by flow cytometry.

The CDR3 measures 17 amino acids from cysteine to phenylalanine. Solely the CDR3 DNA is kept, with 51 bases framed from the first base. CDR1 and CDR2 (MDHEN, SYDVKM) derive from the germline V gene. V trim: 6 bases; J trim: 3 bases; unmatched bases: 11. This clonotype was observed many times. Its specific antigen is unknown. Per-base qualities were not stored, and no clone one base away is much larger. The library was obtained by 5' RACE. TCRdb shows the sequencer as Illumina HiSeq 2500. A second roughly 6 to 12 cycle PCR used a sample-barcoded 5' primer and a J-beta primer mix. A unique molecular identifier was introduced onto each TCR beta cDNA molecule by a template-switch 5' adaptor carrying 12 random nucleotides. At least 2.5 million CDR3-containing paired-end reads were obtained from each sample. All of the RNA was converted into first-strand cDNA using the Mint cDNA synthesis kit, with a TRBC-specific oligonucleotide serving as the primer. Following uracil-DNA glycosylase treatment, all cDNA underwent a first 18-cycle PCR with the universal primers M1SS and BC2_uni_R. For the original study's pipeline: Normalization of each sample was performed by random selection of 1 million high-quality reads, each carrying a distinct molecular identifier. Instead of being binned into consensus sequences, reads with shared molecular identifiers were discarded. CDR3 identification, clonotype clustering and error correction used MiTCR with a Q25 quality threshold and the strictest error-elimination algorithm. Lower-bound total TCR beta diversity was estimated with a nonparametric unseen species model using Euler transformation. TCRdb applied fastp at Q25 and MiXCR to the public reads, then kept only in-frame beta chains. For every CDR3 protein sequence, its rows merge into one entry that carries the most common genes and DNA. Clone size and V and J calls follow TCRdb, not the original study. The sample records some 640,000 distinct CDR3 sequences, about 28% of which are singletons. Approximately 15% of the sample is in the top ten clones.

Systemically healthy Caucasian individuals from Russia, 35 to 40 in total and aged roughly 6 to 90 years, were included as donors. Each donor gave roughly 11 milliliters of peripheral blood, drawn into EDTA-treated Vacutainer tubes. PBMCs were isolated by Ficoll-Paque density-gradient centrifugation, with at least 7 million obtained per sample. Trizol reagent was used to extract total RNA from the PBMCs, yielding at least 5.5 micrograms per sample. For every donor, flow cytometry on a PBMC aliquot measured the percentage of naive CD45RAhigh/CD27high T cells. The rearrangement joined TRBV28 to TRBJ2-3; 11 nucleotides in the junction match TRBD2. The sequenced sample consisted of blood. The sequence was obtained from a woman aged 80 or over in good health. CDR3 reads: CASSPGGSGGATDTQYF. The DNA is TGTGCCAGCAGCCCTGGGGGTAGCGGGGGGGCGACAGATACGCAGTATTTT.